The T cell receptor beta chain described here comes from a study of blood T cell repertoires in COVID-19. Study in general: Acute-phase and convalescent COVID-19 samples originated in the United States, Italy and Spain.

Methods used by the authors: Amplifying reference gene primers gave estimates of nucleated cell counts. Method: immunoSEQ multiplex PCR; TCRdb's copy keeps in-frame clones and lacks some. The V and J calls and the clone size are those of that table, but D and trimming were determined from the DNA. This table holds approximately 50,000 clones, more than 70% found once. Trimming at V came to 0 bases and at J to 8 bases, leaving 3 bases not matched to a gene. CDR3 length: 14 residues. CDR1 SGHNT and CDR2 YYREEE come from the germline V gene (reference sequence). The sample taken for sequencing was peripheral blood. The clonotype comes from a woman of 80 years or more with acute or convalescent COVID-19. V gene TRBV5-4 combines with J gene TRBJ1-4; TRBD1 agrees at 8 bases. This CDR3 is CASSLDRGIEKLFF. CDR3 nucleotides: TGTGCCAGCAGCTTGGACAGGGGGATCGAAAAACTGTTTTTT.